The entry that follows covers one T cell receptor (beta chain) sequence. This clonotype was detected many times. This receptor's antigen is unknown. Within one base of it there is no much larger clone, and no base qualities were kept. This specimen comes from a study of T cells after yellow fever vaccination (dated by TCRdb to between 2018 and 2020). Background on the whole study: The SMART-Seq v4 Ultra Low Input RNA kit was used to prepare libraries from fractions with low cell numbers. To follow T-cell clones before and after primary and booster YFV17D yellow fever vaccination, bulk TCR alpha and beta repertoires were sequenced over time. Two healthy male donors made up the cohort, one aged 18 to 30 years and the other aged 30 to 40 years. Blood was collected at multiple timepoints before and after primary and secondary immunization, and bulk PBMC replicates and cell subsets were isolated. General study outcomes and caveats: Most clones expanded after primary vaccination (almost 97% of CD4 and roughly 88% of CD8) were re-detected after the booster, suggesting that broad memory maintenance occurred. Because abundant contaminating clonotypes from the bulk population could be contained in FACS-sorted repertoires, computational filtering was required. Compared with the primary T-cell response, the secondary T-cell response was faster but weaker, reaching its peak on day 5 rather than on day 15. A small fraction of clonotypes showed up in both the CD4 and CD8 compartments, probably as a result of convergent recombination. The study included only two donors, which limits how far the findings can be generalized.

TCR cDNA was synthesized by 5'RACE template switching, which introduced a universal primer site and unique molecular identifiers. Priming of cDNA synthesis was performed from both the TCR alpha and TCR beta constant segments. Library amplification used two PCR steps, and the second PCR step added sample barcodes and sequencing adapters. Sequencing of libraries was performed on Illumina HiSeq 2500 (2x100 bp) or NovaSeq (2x150 bp). On the study's bioinformatics: MIGEC handled demultiplexing of reads and collapsing into UMI consensus sequences, while MiXCR performed V(D)J alignment. Using edgeR on replicate PBMC samples, clonotypes were called vaccine-responding if FDR was below 0.01 and the log2 fold change was above 5 up to day 15. Each bulk clonotype received a CD4 or CD8 identity based on whether the sequenced CD4 or CD8 repertoire contained that clonotype at higher abundance. Starting from the raw public reads, TCRdb applied fastp trimming at Q25, assembled clones with MiXCR and retained in-frame beta chains. Rows merge per CDR3 protein into single entries with the most common DNA and genes. TCRdb's processing, not the authors', yielded these V and J calls. This sample holds about 63,000 distinct CDR3 sequences; roughly 7.4% were observed only once. Less than 40% of the sample lies in the top ten.

For CDR1 and CDR2, the germline V gene lists ENHRY and SYGVKD. Including cysteine and phenylalanine, the CDR3 has 17 amino acids. Just CDR3 DNA is preserved here, 51 bases in frame from base 1. V is cut by 4 bases and J by 2 bases, and the space between the germline ends is 19 bases. The label giving this sample's treatment or condition can be read as: live attenuated yellow fever vaccine strain. A standard Ficoll-Paque protocol was used to isolate PBMCs from peripheral blood. Dynabeads CD4 and CD8 positive selection kits were used to isolate CD4 and CD8 T-cell fractions. RNA was extracted with TriZol from bulk PBMCs, CD4 and CD8 fractions, and dextramer-positive and dextramer-negative fractions.

The sequence joins TRBV10-3 to TRBJ2-3; no D gene call is confident. The clonotype originates from a man aged 30 to 45 who received the YFV17D yellow fever vaccine. Sequences were derived from CD8+ T cells sorted from PBMCs, sampled 15 days after the yellow fever booster vaccination. CDR3 reads: CAISVHPESTDTDTQYF. The DNA sequence follows: TGTGCCATCAGTGTGCACCCTGAAAGTACAGACACAGATACGCAGTATTTT.